This T cell receptor beta chain was sequenced in a study of shared clonotypes between healthy human individuals. Study-wide findings and caveats: Generation probabilities of non-shared clonotypes were lower (relative to those shared by all four donors). Limitation of the genetic and exposure-history diversity represented came from the few donors.

Here immunoSEQ multiplex PCR was the method, and the copy in TCRdb shows in-frame clones only, minus some. The top ten clones hold around 1.8% of a sample with 740,000 or so clones, around four fifths of them seen once. The V and J ends lost 3 bases and 3 bases respectively, with 12 bases between them. Germline V gene data show CDR1 as MDHEN and CDR2 as SYDVKM. The CDR3 length is 15 residues. This clone was detected a few times. Its antigen is not known. A CD45RA+ naive subset and a CD45RA-negative memory subset were split from CD4+ cells. The sequence derives from a woman between 25 and 40 years old in good health. The V and J genes are TRBV28 and TRBJ2-1; tentatively, D is TRBD1 (6 bases). The sequencing sample was made of memory CD4+ T cells sorted from blood. Subset noted: CD45RA-negative fraction. DNA for the CDR3: TGTGCCAGCAGTTTTCGAGGGACATTCTACAATGAGCAGTTCTTC. This gives the protein CASSFRGTFYNEQFF. Filled out from reference TRBV28 and TRBJ2-1, the complete variable domain reads DVKVTQSSRYLVKRTGEKVFLECVQDMDHENMFWYRQDPGLGLRLIYFSYDVKMKEKGDIPEGYSVSREKKERFSLILESASTNQTSMYLCASSFRGTFYNEQFFGPGTRLTVL.